This TCR beta chain was obtained from a study of immune evolution from preneoplasia to lung adenocarcinoma. Overall study findings and caveats: Normal lung had highest clonality; later lesions appeared denser, more diverse.

The data were produced by immunoSEQ multiplex PCR, yet TCRdb's version contains in-frame clones alone and is incomplete. Of about 3,800 clones in the sample, around 85% were seen once. Concerning this clone: As yet, its antigen is unknown.

This clonotype was obtained from a person between 70 and 80 years old with lung adenocarcinoma. The sample taken for sequencing was FFPE adjacent normal lung tissue.

DNA of the CDR3: TGCGCCAGCAGCCAAGAGGACATTAAGGGTGGCTACACCTTC. It encodes CASSQEDIKGGYTF. The chain combines TRBV4-1 with TRBJ1-2, with a weak D call TRBD1 (5 bases). Germline V gene data show CDR1 as MGHRA and CDR2 as YSYEKL. CDR3 length: 14 residues. Between the trimmed V and J ends, which lost 0 bases and 7 bases, there was a span of 12 bases.